This T cell receptor beta chain was recovered during a study of shared clonotypes between healthy human individuals. Whole-study findings and limits: Clonotype sharing across a few donors was observed for 4% to 5.5% of naive CD4 clonotypes. Generally, estimated richness proved larger in naive subsets than it did in memory subsets.

For this clone: Its matching antigen is unknown.

The CDR3 has 14 residues. CDR1 and CDR2 from the germline V gene are SGHNT and YYREEE (reference sequence). Trimming at V came to 5 bases and at J to 5 bases, leaving 5 bases not matched to a gene. Sequencing was performed with immunoSEQ multiplex PCR; in TCRdb, only in-frame clones are kept and a portion is missing. Among 2 million to 2.5 million clones listed, 90% to 97% were seen once. Material for sequencing was naive CD4+ T cells sorted from blood. This sample's subset: CD45RA+ positively selected. The sequence derives from a man younger than 35 in good health. V and J are TRBV5-4 and TRBJ1-2; 11 nucleotides agree with TRBD1. This CDR3 is CASRPDRGRYGYTF. The CDR3 DNA reads TGTGCCAGCAGACCGGACAGGGGGCGATATGGCTACACCTTC.